A single sample is the source of the 12 T cell receptor beta chains below, sequenced in a study of neurological immune-mediated disorders. TCRdb called the 5' RACE reads again in MiXCR, with one record for every CDR3 protein. The sample lists about 65,000 distinct CDR3 sequences; over 4% were seen once. Sequencing was carried out using PBMCs. These receptors all come from a man in his fifties with multiple sclerosis.

This clonotype came up many times. The gene calls are TRBV10-2 and TRBJ2-3; tentatively, D is TRBD1 (6 bases). The CDR3 loop spans 14 amino acids. The V gene lost 6 bases and the J gene lost 0 bases, with 10 bases spanning the gap. The germline V gene has CDR1 WSHSY and CDR2 SAAADI. CDR3 loop: CASRGDKSTDTQYF. The CDR3 DNA is TGCGCCAGCAGGGGGGACAAGAGCACAGATACGCAGTATTTT.

This clonotype occurred many times. The gene calls are TRBV20-1 and TRBJ2-6, with D possibly matching TRBD2 (6 bases). CDR1 and CDR2 from the germline V gene are DFQATT and SNEGSKA (reference sequence). The CDR3 sequence is 14 residues long. Trimming took off 8 bases at V and 3 bases at J, with 14 bases between the two ends. Here the CDR3 reads CSPGRIGGANVLTF. CDR3 DNA sequence: TGCAGTCCAGGGAGGATTGGTGGGGCCAACGTCCTGACTTTC.

At least ten counts were recorded for this clonotype. This chain links TRBV29-1 with TRBJ1-2, with D unresolved. The V end was cut by 5 bases, the J end by 3 bases, with 10 bases between. The germline V gene has CDR1 SQVTM and CDR2 ANQGSEA. The CDR3 spans 12 residues. CDR3 nucleotides: TGCAGCGTTTCAAGGACGGACTATGGCTACACCTTC. Residues: CSVSRTDYGYTF. The full variable domain, its missing parts supplied by reference TRBV29-1 and TRBJ1-2, is SAVISQKPSRDICQRGTSLTIQCQVDSQVTMMFWYRQQPGQSLTLIATANQGSEATYESGFVIDKFPISRPNLTFSTLTVSNMSPEDSSIYLCSVSRTDYGYTFGSGTRLTVV.

This clonotype was observed many times. The gene calls are TRBV27 and TRBJ1-5; 10 nucleotides match TRBD1. There are 15 residues in the CDR3. Germline values: CDR1 MNHEY, CDR2 SMNVEV (reference sequence). After removal of 5 bases from V and 2 bases from J, the junction contained 3 bases not matched to a gene. CDR3 sequence (DNA): TGTGCCAGCAGTACCGGGACAGGGGGCAATCAGCCCCAGCATTTT. Translated: CASSTGTGGNQPQHF.

This clonotype has at least ten counts. This sequence joins TRBV20-1 and TRBJ1-5; TRBD1 aligns across 9 bases. Trimming removed 3 bases from V and 6 bases from J; junction bases left unmatched: 6. The length of the CDR3 is 14 residues. Germline CDR1 is DFQATT and CDR2 is SNEGSKA (reference sequence). The CDR3 region is CSARAGQGGQPQHF. DNA for the CDR3: TGCAGTGCTAGGGCGGGACAGGGAGGTCAGCCCCAGCATTTT.

This clonotype came up many times. The V and J genes are TRBV20-1 and TRBJ2-1, with D possibly matching TRBD1 (7 bases). The CDR3 runs 14 residues. Deletions cut 6 bases from V and 10 bases from J, with 22 bases between. Germline loops: CDR1 DFQATT, CDR2 SNEGSKA (reference sequence). CDR3 region: CSAVQGGEESEQFF. The CDR3 region has the DNA TGCAGTGCCGTGCAGGGGGGCGAAGAGTCAGAGCAGTTCTTC.

This clonotype was seen many times. This chain uses TRBV5-1 with TRBJ2-7; 7 bases are shared with TRBD1. V shed 4 bases and J 2 bases; nucleotides not matched to a gene: 6. This CDR3 spans 14 amino acids. CDR1 and CDR2 from the germline V gene are SGHRS and YFSETQ. The CDR3 here is CASSVGQATYEQYF. As DNA, the CDR3 is TGCGCCAGCAGCGTCGGACAGGCAACCTACGAGCAGTACTTC.

This clonotype was seen many times. V gene TRBV5-1 combines with J gene TRBJ2-1, with 9 bases matching TRBD2. Germline V lookup: CDR1 SGHRS, CDR2 YFSETQ. The CDR3 loop spans 15 amino acids. Trimming removed 0 bases from V and 5 bases from J; junction bases left unmatched: 3. In DNA, the CDR3 is TGCGCCAGCAGCTTGGTGGCGGGGGGGAACAATGAGCAGTTCTTC. It encodes CASSLVAGGNNEQFF.

There are many counts of this clonotype. The CDR3 region is CASSIWGASNQPQHF. Written as DNA, the CDR3 is TGTGCCAGTAGTATTTGGGGGGCAAGCAATCAGCCCCAGCATTTT. The rearrangement uses TRBV19 and TRBJ1-5; the D gene is possibly TRBD1 (6 bases). Trimming shortened V by 3 bases and J by 1 base, and 10 bases separated the two germline ends. The CDR3 totals 15 residues. Germline assignment: CDR1 LNHDA and CDR2 SQIVND (reference sequence).

This clonotype was seen repeatedly, ten times or more. The chain uses TRBV5-1 and TRBJ2-4; TRBD2 aligns across 9 bases. Trimming removed 0 bases from V and 8 bases from J; junction bases left unmatched: 18. This CDR3 is 19 amino acids long. Looked up from germline, CDR1 is SGHRS and CDR2 is YFSETQ. CDR3 nucleotide sequence: TGCGCCAGCAGCTTGGAGCCAGGCGGGGGGGCCCGTAGGGAAGACATTCAGTACTTC. Translating gives CASSLEPGGGARREDIQYF.

In this sample, this clonotype turned up many times. V gene TRBV20-1 combines with J gene TRBJ1-2; 12 bases fit TRBD1. CDR1 and CDR2 (germline): DFQATT, SNEGSKA (reference sequence). The CDR3 runs to 12 residues. The CDR3 nucleotides are TGCATCGCCGGGACAGGGGGCGGTGGCTACACCTTC. It is translated as CIAGTGGGGYTF.

This clonotype was recorded at least ten times. V is TRBV10-3 and J is TRBJ2-5; a possible D gene is TRBD2 (5 bases). The CDR3 length is 16 residues. Looked up from germline, CDR1 is ENHRY and CDR2 is SYGVKD. V lost 0 bases to trimming and J lost 4 bases, with 15 bases between them. CDR3 bases: TGTGCCATCAGTGAGTCGAATGTCCTAGCTCCAGAGACCCAGTACTTC. This codes for CAISESNVLAPETQYF.